This TCR beta chain derives from a study of neurological immune-mediated disorders. TCRdb processed the 5' RACE reads anew with MiXCR; each CDR3 protein has one entry. The sample contains approximately 30,000 distinct CDR3 sequences, under 25% of which appear only once. The sample holds many counts of this clonotype. The antigen is unknown. Unsorted libraries were prepared from 2 million PBMCs held at -80 C. Study findings and constraints: The absence of any CDR3 amino acid sequence shared by expanded clones across subjects suggests that repertoires were private in all groups.

Germline CDR1 reads ENHRY; CDR2 reads SYGVKD. The CDR3 totals 13 residues. The germline V and J ends were trimmed by 11 bases and 0 bases, with 11 bases remaining between them. The chain joins TRBV10-3 to TRBJ2-1, with D possibly being TRBD2 (5 bases). The sequence came from an older woman in good health. The sample taken for sequencing was PBMCs. The CDR3 DNA sequence: TGTGCCGTCCACGGGGACTCCTACAATGAGCAGTTCTTC. Amino acid sequence: CAVHGDSYNEQFF.